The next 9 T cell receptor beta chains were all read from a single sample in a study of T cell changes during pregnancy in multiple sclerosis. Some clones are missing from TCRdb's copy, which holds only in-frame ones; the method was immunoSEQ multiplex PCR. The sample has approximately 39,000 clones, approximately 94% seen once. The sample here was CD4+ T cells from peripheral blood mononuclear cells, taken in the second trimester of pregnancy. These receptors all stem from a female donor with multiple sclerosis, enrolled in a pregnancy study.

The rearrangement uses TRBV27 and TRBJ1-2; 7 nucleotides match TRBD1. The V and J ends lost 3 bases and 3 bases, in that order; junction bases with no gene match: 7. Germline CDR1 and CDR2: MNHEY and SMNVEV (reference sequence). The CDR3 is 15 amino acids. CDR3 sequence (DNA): TGTGCCAGCAGTTTTTTTAGGGGGCCGGACTATGGCTACACCTTC. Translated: CASSFFRGPDYGYTF.

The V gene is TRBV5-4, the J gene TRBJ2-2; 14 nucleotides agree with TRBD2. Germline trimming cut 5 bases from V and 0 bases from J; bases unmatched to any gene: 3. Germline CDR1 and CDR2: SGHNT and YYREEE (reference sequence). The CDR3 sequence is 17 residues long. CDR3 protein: CASRRGLAGANTGELFF. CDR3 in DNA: TGTGCCAGCAGACGGGGACTAGCGGGGGCGAACACCGGGGAGCTGTTTTTT.

The CDR3 DNA reads TGTGCCAGTAGACAGGGAAGCACAGATACGCAGTATTTT. It encodes CASRQGSTDTQYF. The chain joins TRBV19 to TRBJ2-3; perhaps TRBD1 as D (6 bases). V was trimmed by 6 bases and J by 0 bases, leaving 7 bases between them. CDR3 length: 13 amino acids. The germline V gene has CDR1 LNHDA and CDR2 SQIVND (reference sequence).

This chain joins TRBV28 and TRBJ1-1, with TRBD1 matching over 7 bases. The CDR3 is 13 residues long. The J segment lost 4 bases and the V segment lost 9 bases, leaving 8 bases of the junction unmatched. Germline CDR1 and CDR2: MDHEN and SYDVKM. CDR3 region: CASGQDRLTEAFF. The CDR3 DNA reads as TGTGCCAGTGGACAGGACCGCCTCACTGAAGCTTTCTTT.

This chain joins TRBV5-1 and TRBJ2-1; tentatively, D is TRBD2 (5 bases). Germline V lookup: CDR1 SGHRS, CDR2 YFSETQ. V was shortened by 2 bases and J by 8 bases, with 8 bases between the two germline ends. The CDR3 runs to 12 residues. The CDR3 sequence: CASSLSGDEQFF. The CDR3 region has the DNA TGCGCCAGCAGCTTATCCGGGGATGAGCAGTTCTTC.

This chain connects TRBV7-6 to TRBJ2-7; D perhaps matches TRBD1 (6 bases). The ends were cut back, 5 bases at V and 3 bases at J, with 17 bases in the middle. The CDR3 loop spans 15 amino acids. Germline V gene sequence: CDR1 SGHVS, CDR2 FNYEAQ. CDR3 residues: CASSQEGTPHYEQYF. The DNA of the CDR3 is TGTGCCAGCAGCCAAGAAGGGACACCCCACTACGAGCAGTACTTC.

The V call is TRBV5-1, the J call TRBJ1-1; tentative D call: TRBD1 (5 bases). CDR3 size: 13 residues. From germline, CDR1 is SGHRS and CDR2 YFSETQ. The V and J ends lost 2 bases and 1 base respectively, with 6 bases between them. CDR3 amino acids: CASSFQGNTEAFF. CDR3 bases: TGCGCCAGCAGCTTTCAGGGGAACACTGAAGCTTTCTTT.

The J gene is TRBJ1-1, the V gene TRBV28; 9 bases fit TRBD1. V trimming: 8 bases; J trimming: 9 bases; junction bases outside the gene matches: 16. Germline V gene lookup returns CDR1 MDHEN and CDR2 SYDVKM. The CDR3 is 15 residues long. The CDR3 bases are TGTGCCAGCTTAATGAGACAGGGGGGAGTCTGGAAAGCTTTCTTT. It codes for CASLMRQGGVWKAFF.

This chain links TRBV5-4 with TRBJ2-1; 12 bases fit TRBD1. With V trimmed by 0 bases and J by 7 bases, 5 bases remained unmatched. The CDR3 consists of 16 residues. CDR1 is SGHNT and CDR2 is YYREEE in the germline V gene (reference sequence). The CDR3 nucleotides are TGTGCCAGCAGCTTGGCAGGGGACAGGGGGCGTAATGAGCAGTTCTTC. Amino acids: CASSLAGDRGRNEQFF.